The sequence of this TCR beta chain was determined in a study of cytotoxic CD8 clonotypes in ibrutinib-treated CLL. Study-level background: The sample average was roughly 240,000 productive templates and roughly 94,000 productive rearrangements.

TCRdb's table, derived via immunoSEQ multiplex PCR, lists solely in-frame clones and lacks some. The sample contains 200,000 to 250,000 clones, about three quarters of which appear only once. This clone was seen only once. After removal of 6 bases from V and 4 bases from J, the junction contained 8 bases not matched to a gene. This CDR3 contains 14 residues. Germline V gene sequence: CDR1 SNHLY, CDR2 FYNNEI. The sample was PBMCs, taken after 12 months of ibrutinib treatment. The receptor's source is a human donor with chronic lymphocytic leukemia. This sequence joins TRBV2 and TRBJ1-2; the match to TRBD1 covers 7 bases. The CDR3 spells CASRPPGQTYGYTF. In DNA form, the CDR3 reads TGTGCCAGCAGGCCCCCGGGACAGACCTATGGCTACACCTTC.